The following is a T cell receptor (beta chain) sequence with its context. As yet, its antigen is unknown. The method was immunoSEQ multiplex PCR; TCRdb's version includes in-frame clones alone and lacks a portion of them. The sample shows about 5,900 clones, approximately 80% of them seen only once. The data stem from a study of chemoradiotherapy in HPV16-positive cancers. Study details: Candidate HPV-specific T-cell clones and common TCR motifs came from functional assays in two HPV16-positive patients.

With 1 base removed from V and 6 bases from J, the gap between germline ends came to 13 bases. The CDR3 consists of 16 residues. Germline CDR1 and CDR2: MGHRA and YSYEKL. Study-level findings and limits: HPV-responsive T-cell expansion during chemoradiotherapy was linked to improved recurrence-free survival in HPV16-positive patients. Candidate HPV-specific clones and E7-related TCR motifs grew in tumor during treatment.

Material: tumor tissue, obtained from a patient who underwent chemoradiotherapy. This sequence joins TRBV4-1 and TRBJ1-6, with D possibly being TRBD1 (5 bases). The receptor's source is a human donor with HPV-associated anogenital cancer. CDR3 nucleotides: TGCGCCAGCAGCCAAGGAAAAGGGGACTTTAATTCACCCCTCCACTTT. It yields the protein CASSQGKGDFNSPLHF.